Listed below are T cell receptor beta chains from one sample, sequenced in a study of T cell responses to AZD1222 COVID-19 vaccine. Measured with immunoSEQ multiplex PCR; TCRdb has only the in-frame clones, and not every one. The sample holds approximately 150,000 clones, around 90% seen once. The sequencing here drew on peripheral blood, taken on day 0 of AZD1222 vaccination. The receptors shown here come from an adult in good health. The CDR3 runs from the conserved cysteine through the conserved F or W. Each record gives: J gene, V gene, clone size, D gene, CDR3 DNA, CDR3 protein. A D gene is named only where the DNA matches it firmly. Not all rows give a size; the values are once, few, many and, for expanded clones, a class.

j_call: TRBJ2-2
v_call: TRBV28
clone_size: once
d_call: TRBD2
cdr3_nt: TGTGCCAGCAGTCCCAGCGGGAGAGGGGACACCGGGGAGCTGTTTTTT
cdr3_aa: CASSPSGRGDTGELFF

j_call: TRBJ2-1
v_call: TRBV24-1
clone_size: once
d_call: NA
cdr3_nt: TGTGCCACCAGTGATGGGGGGGGGCCTGAGCAGTTCTTC
cdr3_aa: CATSDGGGPEQFF

j_call: TRBJ1-2
v_call: TRBV7-2
clone_size: NA
d_call: NA
cdr3_nt: TGTGCCAGCAGCTTACGCGGTAGGCAGCCACCCCTGGACTACACCTTC
cdr3_aa: CASSLRGRQPPLDYTF

j_call: TRBJ2-1
v_call: TRBV19
clone_size: once
d_call: TRBD1
cdr3_nt: TGTGCCAGCCAGGACAGGGGGCTTTGGAATGAGCAGTTCTTC
cdr3_aa: CASQDRGLWNEQFF

j_call: TRBJ2-2
v_call: TRBV11-3
clone_size: NA
d_call: NA
cdr3_nt: TGTGCCAGCAGCTTAGGGGGTTCCGGGGAGCTGTTTTTT
cdr3_aa: CASSLGGSGELFF

j_call: TRBJ2-5
v_call: TRBV7-3
clone_size: NA
d_call: TRBD1
cdr3_nt: TGTGCCAGCAGCTCGGACAGGCAAGAGACCCAGTACTTC
cdr3_aa: CASSSDRQETQYF

j_call: TRBJ2-1
v_call: TRBV18
clone_size: NA
d_call: NA
cdr3_nt: TGTGCCAGCTCATCGCTCAACAATGAGCAGTTCTTC
cdr3_aa: CASSSLNNEQFF

j_call: TRBJ1-5
v_call: TRBV25-1
clone_size: NA
d_call: TRBD1
cdr3_nt: TGTGCCAGCACCCCGACAGGGGGCAATCAGCCCCAGCATTTT
cdr3_aa: CASTPTGGNQPQHF

j_call: TRBJ2-7
v_call: TRBV7-2
clone_size: NA
d_call: NA
cdr3_nt: TGTGCCAGCAGCTTAAGTTTCTACGAGCAGTACTTC
cdr3_aa: CASSLSFYEQYF

j_call: TRBJ2-2
v_call: TRBV2
clone_size: NA
d_call: NA
cdr3_nt: TGTGCCAGCAGCTATGACAGGAACACCGGGGAGCTGTTTTTT
cdr3_aa: CASSYDRNTGELFF

j_call: TRBJ1-1
v_call: TRBV7-7
clone_size: NA
d_call: TRBD1
cdr3_nt: TGTGCTAGCAGCCCCCGGACAGGGGGAGCGGCCGGCATGAACACTGAAGCTTTCTTT
cdr3_aa: CASSPRTGGAAGMNTEAFF

j_call: TRBJ2-3
v_call: TRBV2
clone_size: NA
d_call: TRBD2
cdr3_nt: TGTGCCAGCAGTCCCACTAGCGGGGGGGCTGATACGCAGTATTTT
cdr3_aa: CASSPTSGGADTQYF

j_call: TRBJ1-1
v_call: TRBV3-1/TRBV3-2
clone_size: NA
d_call: NA
cdr3_nt: TGTGCCAGCAGCCGCGTTGCGAACACTGAAGCTTTCTTT
cdr3_aa: CASSRVANTEAFF

j_call: TRBJ1-6
v_call: TRBV5-1
clone_size: NA
d_call: NA
cdr3_nt: TGCGCCAGCAGCTTGGCGTTGGGGGCGGAATCACCCCTCCACTTT
cdr3_aa: CASSLALGAESPLHF

j_call: TRBJ1-5
v_call: TRBV19
clone_size: NA
d_call: NA
cdr3_nt: TGTGCCAGTAGTAAGCCCTCGGTGGACTTTTCGGGGGGCCGGCCCCAGCATTTT
cdr3_aa: CASSKPSVDFSGGRPQHF

j_call: TRBJ1-6
v_call: TRBV4-1
clone_size: once
d_call: NA
cdr3_nt: TGCGCCAGCAGCCACCCCAAGGGAGGGCCCCTTTCACCCCTCCACTTT
cdr3_aa: CASSHPKGGPLSPLHF

j_call: TRBJ2-3
v_call: TRBV11-2
clone_size: NA
d_call: NA
cdr3_nt: TGTGCCAGCAGCTTATCCCCCACCCCGGGAGATACGCAGTATTTT
cdr3_aa: CASSLSPTPGDTQYF

j_call: TRBJ2-5
v_call: TRBV15
clone_size: NA
d_call: TRBD2
cdr3_nt: TGTGCCACCAGCAGAAGTAATGGACTAGCGGGACGAGAGACCCAGTACTTC
cdr3_aa: CATSRSNGLAGRETQYF

j_call: TRBJ1-5
v_call: TRBV6-5
clone_size: NA
d_call: TRBD1
cdr3_nt: TGTGCCAGCAGGGGCGGGACAGGAAATCAGCCCCAGCATTTT
cdr3_aa: CASRGGTGNQPQHF

j_call: TRBJ2-5
v_call: TRBV11-2
clone_size: NA
d_call: NA
cdr3_nt: TGTGCCAGTAGAACGCCGAGTCGAAGGGGCCAAGAGACCCAGTACTTC
cdr3_aa: CASRTPSRRGQETQYF